Listed here are 24 T cell receptor beta chains from one sample, sequenced in a study of cytotoxic CD8 clonotypes in ibrutinib-treated CLL. The table came from immunoSEQ multiplex PCR; TCRdb's copy has only in-frame clones and leaves some out. The table lists around 310,000 clones, roughly 80% of them singletons. Sequencing used PBMCs, obtained before ibrutinib treatment. The source is a human donor with chronic lymphocytic leukemia.

J is TRBJ2-1 and V is TRBV5-4; 10 bases fit TRBD2. Trimming removed 4 bases from V and 8 bases from J; junction bases left unmatched: 6. Germline CDR1 reads SGHNT; CDR2 reads YYREEE (reference sequence). The CDR3 is 14 amino acids. The CDR3: CASSRKAGGDEQFF. In nucleotides, the CDR3 is TGTGCCAGCAGCCGAAAAGCGGGAGGGGATGAGCAGTTCTTC.

V gene TRBV6-5 combines with J gene TRBJ2-1; tentative D call: TRBD2 (6 bases). CDR3 length: 15 amino acids. Germline V CDR1 and CDR2: MNHEY, SVGAGI. Trimming stripped 4 bases from V and 2 bases from J, with 12 bases between. The chain's CDR3 is CASSSPDYPYNEQFF. CDR3 in DNA: TGTGCCAGCAGTTCACCGGACTACCCCTACAATGAGCAGTTCTTC.

This chain links TRBV27 with TRBJ1-1; TRBD1 is a possible D gene (5 bases). Trimming pared 2 bases from V and 3 bases from J, leaving 10 bases between. Germline CDR1 reads MNHEY; CDR2 reads SMNVEV (reference sequence). The CDR3 extends over 14 amino acids. CDR3 bases: TGTGCCAGCAGTTTACGGGGGTACCACACTGAAGCTTTCTTT. This encodes CASSLRGYHTEAFF.

The chain has TRBV5-1 and TRBJ2-1, with a tentative D call TRBD2 (5 bases). The germline V gene encodes CDR1 SGHRS and CDR2 YFSETQ. The CDR3 is made up of 15 amino acids. Trimming cost V 0 bases and J 7 bases, with 14 bases left between them. This chain's CDR3 is CASSLADFRTNEQFF. DNA of the CDR3: TGCGCCAGCAGCTTGGCGGACTTTCGTACGAATGAGCAGTTCTTC.

As regards this clone: One junction end does not reproduce the germline sequence, and a read error may be involved. V and J are TRBV18 and TRBJ2-1; D unresolved. Germline V gives CDR1 KGHSH, CDR2 LQKENI. This CDR3 is 14 amino acids long. CDR3 nucleotides: TGTGCCAGCTCTCTAGGGCCCTCCGACAATGAGCAGTTCTTC. As protein: CASSLGPSDNEQFF.

The chain uses TRBV27 and TRBJ2-1; TRBD2 aligns across 13 bases. V lost 2 bases to trimming and J lost 5 bases; unmatched junction nucleotides: 6. CDR1 is MNHEY, CDR2 SMNVEV, per germline (reference sequence). This CDR3 is 17 amino acids long. CDR3 loop: CASSLRLGLAGDNEQFF. CDR3 sequence (DNA): TGTGCCAGCAGTTTACGGTTAGGACTAGCGGGAGACAATGAGCAGTTCTTC.

The genes are TRBV25-1 and TRBJ2-1; TRBD2 agrees at 9 bases. The trim removed 4 bases at V and 8 bases at J, leaving 3 bases unmatched. Per the germline V gene, CDR1 is MGHDK and CDR2 is SYGVNS. This CDR3 region has 13 residues. This CDR3 reads CASSAWTSDEQFF. In nucleotides, the CDR3 is TGTGCCAGCAGTGCCTGGACTAGCGATGAGCAGTTCTTC. Together with reference TRBV25-1 and TRBJ2-1, the CDR3 gives the full variable domain: EADIYQTPRYLVIGTGKKITLECSQTMGHDKMYWYQQDPGMELHLIHYSYGVNSTEKGDLSSESTVSRIRTEHFPLTLESARPSHTSQYLCASSAWTSDEQFFGPGTRLTVL.

The chain is built from TRBV15 and TRBJ2-1; 7 bases are shared with TRBD2. The V and J ends lost 4 bases and 3 bases, in that order; junction bases with no gene match: 6. The CDR3 is 15 amino acids. CDR1 is LNHNV and CDR2 is YYDKDF in the germline V gene (reference sequence). CDR3 nucleotides: TGTGCCACCAGCACGGGCCTAGCGGTCTACAATGAGCAGTTCTTC. Translation gives CATSTGLAVYNEQFF.

The rearrangement joins TRBV5-4 to TRBJ2-1; TRBD1 matches at 9 bases. The CDR3 length is 15 residues. Germline assignment: CDR1 SGHNT and CDR2 YYREEE (reference sequence). Germline trimming cut 0 bases from V and 7 bases from J; bases unmatched to any gene: 5. CDR3 sequence: CASSLGGQGRNEQFF. CDR3 in DNA: TGTGCCAGCAGCTTGGGGGGACAGGGAAGGAATGAGCAGTTCTTC.

This sequence joins TRBV6-6 and TRBJ1-6; the D gene is possibly TRBD1 (5 bases). The ends were cut back, 2 bases at V and 10 bases at J, with 9 bases in the middle. Germline V gene lookup returns CDR1 MNHNY and CDR2 SVGAGI (reference sequence). The CDR3 runs 13 residues. The CDR3 loop reads CASSYQEGSPLHF. CDR3 nucleotides: TGTGCCAGCAGTTACCAGGAGGGGTCACCCCTCCACTTT.

The V and J genes are TRBV6-5 and TRBJ2-3, with 9 bases matching TRBD1. V dropped 6 bases and J dropped 3; count of bases not matched to a gene: 4. The germline CDR1 and CDR2 sequences are MNHEY and SVGAGI. The CDR3 consists of 14 residues. The CDR3 is CASSRQGETDTQYF. As DNA, the CDR3 is TGTGCCAGCAGCAGACAGGGGGAGACAGATACGCAGTATTTT.

V and J are TRBV13 and TRBJ2-3; the match to TRBD2 covers 8 bases. From germline, CDR1 is PRHDT and CDR2 FYEKMQ (reference sequence). The V and J ends lost 5 bases and 7 bases, in that order; junction bases with no gene match: 17. This CDR3 has 17 amino acids. CDR3 in amino acids: CASSPLSGRAGENTQYF. CDR3 bases: TGTGCCAGCAGCCCACTCTCCGGGAGAGCGGGAGAGAATACGCAGTATTTT.

Points on this clone: This same CDR3 is encoded by further DNA sequences in the sample. J is TRBJ1-1 and V is TRBV7-9; D gene uncertain. The CDR3 extends over 12 amino acids. CDR1 is SEHNR, CDR2 FQNEAQ, per germline (reference sequence). The V and J ends lost 4 bases and 5 bases respectively, with 8 bases between them. For the CDR3, the DNA is TGTGCCAGCAGCTCGGGCGGGACTGAAGCTTTCTTT. Protein sequence: CASSSGGTEAFF.

This clone was seen only a few times. J is TRBJ2-2 and V is TRBV7-3, with 8 bases aligning to TRBD2. V trimming: 2 bases; J trimming: 4 bases; junction bases outside the gene matches: 3. The CDR3 has 15 amino acids. In germline, CDR1 is SGHTA, CDR2 FQGTGA. CDR3 sequence (DNA): TGTGCCAGCAGCTTAGCGGGAGGAGGCACCGGGGAGCTGTTTTTT. Residues: CASSLAGGGTGELFF.

In DNA, the CDR3 is TGTGCCAGCAGCTTGGAGGCGGGAGGCCTCTACGAGCAGTACTTC. Encoded protein: CASSLEAGGLYEQYF. The J gene is TRBJ2-7, the V gene TRBV5-4; TRBD2 aligns across 8 bases. CDR3 length: 15 residues. The V gene end was trimmed by 0 bases and the J gene end by 3 bases; junction bases not matched to a gene: 5. Germline CDR1 is SGHNT and CDR2 is YYREEE (reference sequence).

V is TRBV30 and J is TRBJ2-3; tentatively, D is TRBD2 (5 bases). The V end lost 0 bases, the J end lost 3 bases, and 16 bases lay between the germline ends. There are 16 residues in the CDR3. Germline CDR1 is GTSNPN and CDR2 is SVGIG (reference sequence). In DNA form, the CDR3 reads TGTGCCTGGAGTGTACGGCGGGCCGTATTGACAGATACGCAGTATTTT. Protein sequence: CAWSVRRAVLTDTQYF.

The sample holds a few counts of this clone. J is TRBJ2-5 and V is TRBV5-4; 7 bases map to TRBD1. Per germline, CDR1 SGHNT and CDR2 YYREEE (reference sequence). This CDR3 region has 16 residues. V lost 0 bases to trimming and J lost 0 bases; unmatched junction nucleotides: 5. The chain's CDR3 is CASSLGQGPYQETQYF. As DNA, the CDR3 is TGTGCCAGCAGCTTGGGACAGGGACCGTACCAAGAGACCCAGTACTTC.

This chain links TRBV27 with TRBJ1-4, with a weak D call TRBD1 (5 bases). Germline values: CDR1 MNHEY, CDR2 SMNVEV (reference sequence). Deletions cut 6 bases from V and 0 bases from J, with 11 bases between. The length of the CDR3 is 15 residues. CDR3 region: CASSPTGATNEKLFF. DNA for the CDR3: TGTGCCAGCAGCCCTACAGGAGCAACTAATGAAAAACTGTTTTTT.

The V and J genes are TRBV11-2 and TRBJ2-7; D remains unclear. This CDR3 contains 15 residues. V lost 1 base to trimming and J lost 2 bases, with 12 bases between them. Germline V gives CDR1 SGHAT, CDR2 FQNNGV. In DNA form, the CDR3 reads TGTGCCAGCAGCTTAGGATCAGGCACGACCTACGAGCAGTACTTC. Its translation: CASSLGSGTTYEQYF.

The gene calls are TRBV28 and TRBJ1-5, with D perhaps TRBD1 (6 bases). Trimming took off 5 bases at V and 8 bases at J, with 16 bases between the two ends. Germline V gene lookup returns CDR1 MDHEN and CDR2 SYDVKM. The CDR3 is 14 residues long. DNA of the CDR3: TGTGCCAGCAGTCGAGACAGGTTTTCGAAGCCCCAGCATTTT. Translation: CASSRDRFSKPQHF.

The CDR3 spells CASSLAREQFF. DNA of the CDR3: TGCGCCAGCAGCTTGGCAAGAGAGCAGTTCTTC. The genes are TRBV5-1 and TRBJ2-1; D uncertain. Trimming pared 0 bases from V and 10 bases from J, leaving 5 bases between. CDR1 is SGHRS and CDR2 is YFSETQ in the germline V gene. This CDR3 region has 11 residues.

This clone was seen more than once but under ten times. The CDR3 reads CASSVANQETQYF. The CDR3 region has the DNA TGTGCCAGCAGCGTAGCGAACCAAGAGACCCAGTACTTC. The V gene is TRBV9, the J gene TRBJ2-5, with D uncertain. Trimming removed 0 bases from V and 0 bases from J, with 3 bases in between. Germline-derived CDR1 and CDR2 are SGDLS and YYNGEE. The CDR3 totals 13 residues.

The chain links TRBV7-9 to TRBJ2-1; D is perhaps TRBD1 or TRBD2 (6 bases each). Germline CDR1 is SEHNR and CDR2 is FQNEAQ (reference sequence). V was clipped by 10 bases and J by 8 bases, with 24 bases between them. This CDR3 has 15 amino acids. This CDR3 reads CATLAVRGHNDEQFF. The DNA of the CDR3 is TGTGCCACTTTGGCCGTTCGGGGGCACAACGATGAGCAGTTCTTC.

The CDR3 here is CASSKGVGETQYF. The DNA of the CDR3 is TGTGCCAGCTCCAAAGGGGTGGGGGAGACCCAGTACTTC. The chain links TRBV19 to TRBJ2-5; weak D call: TRBD1 (5 bases). Trimming pared 9 bases from V and 5 bases from J, leaving 16 bases between. The CDR3 contains 13 residues. Germline V gene sequence: CDR1 LNHDA, CDR2 SQIVND (reference sequence).